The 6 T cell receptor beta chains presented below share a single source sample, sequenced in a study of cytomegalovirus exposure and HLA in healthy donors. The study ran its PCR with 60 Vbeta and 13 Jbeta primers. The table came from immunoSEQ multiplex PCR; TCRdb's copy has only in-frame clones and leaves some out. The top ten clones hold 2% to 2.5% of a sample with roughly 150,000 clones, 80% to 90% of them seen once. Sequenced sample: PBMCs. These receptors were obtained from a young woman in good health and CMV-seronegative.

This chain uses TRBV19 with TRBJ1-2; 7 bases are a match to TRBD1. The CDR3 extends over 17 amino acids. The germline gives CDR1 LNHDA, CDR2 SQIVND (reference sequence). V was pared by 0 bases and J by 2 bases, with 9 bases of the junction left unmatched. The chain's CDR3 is CASSIDTTGLANYGYTF. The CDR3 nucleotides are TGTGCCAGTAGTATAGATACGACAGGGTTGGCGAACTATGGCTACACCTTC.

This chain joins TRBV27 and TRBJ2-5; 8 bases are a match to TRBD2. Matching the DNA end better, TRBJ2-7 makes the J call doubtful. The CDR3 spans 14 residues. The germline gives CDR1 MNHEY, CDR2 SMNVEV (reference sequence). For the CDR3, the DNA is TGTGCCAGCAAAGACCGGGGGGGACCCAACGAGCAGTACTTC. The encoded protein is CASKDRGGPNEQYF.

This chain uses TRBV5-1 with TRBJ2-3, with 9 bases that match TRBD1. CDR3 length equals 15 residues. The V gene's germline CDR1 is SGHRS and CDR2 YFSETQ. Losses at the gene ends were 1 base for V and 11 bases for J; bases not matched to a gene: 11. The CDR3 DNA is TGCGCCAGCAGCTTGCATTCTACAGGGGGCCGGGGGCAGTATTTT. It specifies CASSLHSTGGRGQYF.

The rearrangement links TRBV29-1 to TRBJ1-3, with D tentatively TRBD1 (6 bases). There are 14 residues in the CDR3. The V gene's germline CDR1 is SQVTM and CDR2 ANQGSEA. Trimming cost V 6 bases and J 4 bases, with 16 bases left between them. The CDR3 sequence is CSVGGGQEGNTIYF. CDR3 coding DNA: TGCAGCGTCGGGGGGGGCCAGGAGGGAAACACCATATATTTT. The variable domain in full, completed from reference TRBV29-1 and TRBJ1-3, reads SAVISQKPSRDICQRGTSLTIQCQVDSQVTMMFWYRQQPGQSLTLIATANQGSEATYESGFVIDKFPISRPNLTFSTLTVSNMSPEDSSIYLCSVGGGQEGNTIYFGEGSWLTVV.

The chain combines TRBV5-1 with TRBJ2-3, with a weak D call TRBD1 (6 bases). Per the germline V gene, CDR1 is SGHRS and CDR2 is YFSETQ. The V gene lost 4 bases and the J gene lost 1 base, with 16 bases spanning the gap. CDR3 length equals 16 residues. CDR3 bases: TGCGCCAGCAGCATAGGACAGACACCCGGCACAGATACGCAGTATTTT. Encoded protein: CASSIGQTPGTDTQYF.

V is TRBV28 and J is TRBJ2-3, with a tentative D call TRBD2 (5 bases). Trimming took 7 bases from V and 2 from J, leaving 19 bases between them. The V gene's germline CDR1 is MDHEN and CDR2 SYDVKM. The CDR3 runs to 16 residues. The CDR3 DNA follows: TGTGCCAGCACCCAGGCCCGATGGACTCCCACAGATACGCAGTATTTT. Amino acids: CASTQARWTPTDTQYF.